This TCR beta chain originates from a study of T cell responses to AZD1222 COVID-19 vaccine. As for the study in general: Combined were second doses at about 4 or about 12 weeks. Overall study findings and caveats: Unmutated variant regions are reportedly the target of nearly half of TCRs that are spike-specific. Clonal diversity was possibly underestimated, and white British individuals and females predominated among donors. Mapped onto spike, vaccine-associated CD4 TCRs spanned it and were dominant at 160-218 and 743-854.

About this clone itself: Its antigen is currently unknown.

The junction had 8 bases not matched to a gene; V was cut back by 6 bases and J by 9 bases. Per the germline V gene, CDR1 is MNHEY and CDR2 is SVGAGI. The CDR3 spans 13 residues. Sequenced by immunoSEQ multiplex PCR; TCRdb stores in-frame clones only, minus some. The repertoire holds around 75,000 clones, with about 85% as singletons. This specimen consisted of peripheral blood, obtained on day 0 of AZD1222 vaccination. The sequence was collected from an adult in good health. The chain recombines TRBV6-5 with TRBJ1-3; TRBD1 matches at 7 bases. CDR3 loop: CASSLIRGGTIYF. CDR3 DNA sequence: TGTGCCAGCAGCCTCATCAGGGGGGGCACCATATATTTT.